The source of this T cell receptor beta chain is a study of blood T cell repertoires in COVID-19 (dated by TCRdb to 2019 to 2021). Notes on the research overall: Samples from collaborators originated in the United States, Italy and Spain and spanned both the acute and convalescent phases of COVID-19. The prospective study material was composed of cDNA or gDNA derived from T cells, B-cell-depleted T cells, or PBMCs. Subjects who had been exposed to COVID-19, were actively infected with it, or had recovered from it provided the deeply sampled blood TCRbeta repertoires that made up the dataset. The repertoires were released in a freely available public database intended as a resource for research on the immune response to SARS-CoV-2. The samples were drawn from two sources: the first 160 participants of the ongoing ImmuneRACE study, and fewer than 1,500 subjects contributed by 6 global collaborators. A de-identified subject ID, COVID-19 status, age in years and sex were almost always included in the sample metadata. HLA class I and class II types, where available, came from metadata supplied by the sample provider rather than from assay-based typing. General conclusions and limits of the study: The amount of clinical and demographic metadata varied by source and participant and was provided uncurated.

Samples from volunteer blood donors who had recovered from COVID-19 were contributed by a second Seattle source. Collaborating institutions collected whole blood in K2EDTA tubes following their own protocols. For TCRbeta analysis, collaborators shipped samples in one of three forms: frozen whole blood, isolated PBMCs, or DNA extracted from either of those sample types. TCRbeta CDR3 regions were amplified from genomic DNA by means of the immunoSEQ Assay, a bias-controlled multiplex PCR. On the study's bioinformatics: The number of nucleated cells in each sample was estimated from the amplification of reference gene primers within the assay. To quantify the absolute abundance of each unique TCRbeta CDR3 rearrangement, sequence reads were collapsed and filtered. For each sample, productive Simpson clonality was calculated by taking the square root of Simpson's diversity index across productive rearrangements. The clones in this table, taken by TCRdb from immuneACCESS, are in-frame only. Not every clone is retained; where verified, under half of the shortfall comes from an unresolved V gene, and the cause of the rest is unknown. D and trimming come from the DNA, and the V and J calls and clone size come from that table. In all, the sample holds 250,000 or so clones, and 84% of those were seen once. The top ten constitute approximately 1.4% of the sample.

The CDR1 and CDR2 encoded by the germline V gene are SNHLY and FYNNEI. The CDR3, from cysteine to phenylalanine, totals 16 residues. Only CDR3 DNA remains: 48 bases, in frame from the first base. A distance of 22 bases separates the germline ends of V and J, which lose 7 bases and 7 bases respectively. Worth noting for this clone: This clone's antigen is unknown. Base qualities are not recorded, but no much larger clone differs from it by a single base.

The sequence joins TRBV2 to TRBJ1-4, and perhaps TRBD1 as D gene, on 5 matching bases. This TCR was sampled from a woman aged 40 to 55 who had recovered from COVID-19. Input material: peripheral blood. The CDR3: CASTLFGGDRGEKLFF. At the DNA level, the sequence is TGTGCCAGCACTCTATTTGGAGGGGATCGGGGTGAAAAACTGTTTTTT.